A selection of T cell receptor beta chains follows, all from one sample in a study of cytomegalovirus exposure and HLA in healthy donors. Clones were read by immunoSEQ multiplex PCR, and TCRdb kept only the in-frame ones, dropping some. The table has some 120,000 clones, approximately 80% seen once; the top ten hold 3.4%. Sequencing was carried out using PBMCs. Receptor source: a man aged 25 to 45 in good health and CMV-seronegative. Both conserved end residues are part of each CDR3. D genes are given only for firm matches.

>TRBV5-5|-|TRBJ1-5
CASSFRGNQPQHF
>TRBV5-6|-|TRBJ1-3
CASSLVTVGSTIYF
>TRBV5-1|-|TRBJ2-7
CASSLVAGDYEQYF
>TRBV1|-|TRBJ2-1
CTSSHCGQASSYNEQFF
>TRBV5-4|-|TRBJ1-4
CASSKGGDGSHEKLFF
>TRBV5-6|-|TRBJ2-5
CASSLGTTRETQYF
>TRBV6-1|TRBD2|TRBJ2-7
CASSPGTSVYEQYF
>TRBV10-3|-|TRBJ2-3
CAIRTGSPDTQYF
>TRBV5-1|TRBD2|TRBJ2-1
CASSIGLAVSGNEQFF
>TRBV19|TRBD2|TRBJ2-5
CASSIGRTRQETQYF
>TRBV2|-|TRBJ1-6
CASNRDSNSPLHF
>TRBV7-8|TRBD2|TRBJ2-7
CASSQRAASGGRNEQYF
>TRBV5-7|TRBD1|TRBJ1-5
CASSLWTGKGVSNQPQHF
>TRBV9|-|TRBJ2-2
CASSVAKGGNTGELFF
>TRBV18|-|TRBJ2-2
CASSLTGKNTGELFF
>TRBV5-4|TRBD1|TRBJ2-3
CASSFGTGDGDTQYF
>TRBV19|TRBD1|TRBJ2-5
CASSKPGQGWETQYF
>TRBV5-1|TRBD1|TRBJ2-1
CASSLEPGQPYNEQFF
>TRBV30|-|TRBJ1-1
CAWSGGGRAEAFF
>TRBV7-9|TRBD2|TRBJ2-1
CASSSRAGGRNEQFF
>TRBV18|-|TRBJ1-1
CASSRGREYTEAFF
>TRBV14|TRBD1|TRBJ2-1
CASSHVRDSEEYEQFF
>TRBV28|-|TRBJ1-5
CASSLSAIPDSRF
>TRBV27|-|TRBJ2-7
CASSLGTHGGEQYF
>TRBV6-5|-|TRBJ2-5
CASRQALQETQYF
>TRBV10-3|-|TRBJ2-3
CAIRTGVLSADTQYF
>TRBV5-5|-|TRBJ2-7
CASIMAPADYEQYF
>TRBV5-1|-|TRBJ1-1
CASSLGRVMNTEAFF
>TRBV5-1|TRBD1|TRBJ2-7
CASTGQGRDEQYF
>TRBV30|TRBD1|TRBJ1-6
CAWSVKGPRDRGISPLHF